One and the same sample provided the 31 T cell receptor beta chains below, sequenced in a study of patients and donors after allogeneic stem cell transplantation. TCRdb used MiXCR to reprocess the RT-PCR reads, holding one entry per CDR3 protein. Among 160,000 or so distinct CDR3 sequences listed, approximately 25% were seen once. Sequences were obtained from blood, either unsorted or a sorted T cell fraction (not recorded which). The receptor source for this set is a human donor who was either an allogeneic HSCT recipient or a stem cell or donor lymphocyte infusion donor (not recorded which). It is not recorded whose cells these are; they may come from a transplant donor.

This rearrangement joins TRBV7-9 to TRBJ1-1; D might be TRBD1 (5 bases). The germline V and J ends were trimmed by 5 bases and 3 bases, with 13 bases remaining between them. The CDR3 runs 14 residues. Germline values: CDR1 SEHNR, CDR2 FQNEAQ (reference sequence). In DNA form, the CDR3 reads TGTGCCAGCAGCATCGGGACGCGCGACACTGAAGCTTTCTTT. This encodes CASSIGTRDTEAFF. The variable domain in full, completed from reference TRBV7-9 and TRBJ1-1, reads DTGVSQNPRHKITKRGQNVTFRCDPISEHNRLYWYRQTLGQGPEFLTYFQNEAQLEKSRLLSDRFSAERPKGSFSTLEIQRTEQGDSAMYLCASSIGTRDTEAFFGQGTRLTVV.

This clonotype was seen a few times. The J gene is TRBJ2-7, the V gene TRBV5-1; 7 bases agree with TRBD1. Germline V gene lookup returns CDR1 SGHRS and CDR2 YFSETQ. V lost 1 base, J lost 5 bases, and 9 bases stayed unmatched. CDR3 length: 15 residues. The CDR3 spells CASSLRQGGPNEQYF. The CDR3 region has the DNA TGCGCCAGCAGCTTGCGACAGGGCGGGCCTAACGAGCAGTACTTC. Complete variable domain (other parts from reference TRBV5-1 and TRBJ2-7): KAGVTQTPRYLIKTRGQQVTLSCSPISGHRSVSWYQQTPGQGLQFLFEYFSETQRNKGNFPGRFSGRQFSNSRSEMNVSTLELGDSALYLCASSLRQGGPNEQYFGPGTRLTVT.

V usage is TRBV4-2 and J usage is TRBJ2-7; D is unresolved. Deletions cut 0 bases from V and 6 bases from J, with 9 bases between. Germline V lookup: CDR1 LGHNA, CDR2 YNFKEQ. The CDR3 sequence is 13 residues long. CDR3 coding DNA: TGTGCCAGCAGCCAAGAGGGTTGGTTCGAGCAGTACTTC. Amino acids: CASSQEGWFEQYF.

The chain uses TRBV12-3 or TRBV12-4 and TRBJ1-1; D might be TRBD1 (5 bases). The V end lost 5 bases, the J end lost 7 bases, and 11 bases lay between the germline ends. The CDR3 has 12 residues. CDR3: CASSPGAFEAFF. Here the CDR3 DNA reads TGTGCCAGCAGTCCCGGGGCCTTTGAAGCTTTCTTT.

The sample holds a few counts of this clonotype. The CDR3 nucleotides read TGTGCCAGCAGGACAGCAACTAATGAAAAACTGTTTTTT. Protein: CASRTATNEKLFF. The chain links TRBV6-1 to TRBJ1-4; D possibly corresponds to TRBD1 (5 bases). Germline loops: CDR1 MNHNS, CDR2 SASEGT. Trimming removed 6 bases from V and 0 bases from J, with 5 bases in between. The CDR3 extends over 13 amino acids.

This clonotype was observed a few times. The gene calls are TRBV5-1 and TRBJ2-5; D not resolved. The germline V gene has CDR1 SGHRS and CDR2 YFSETQ. CDR3 length: 15 residues. V gave up 0 bases and J gave up 2 bases, with 11 bases separating them. The CDR3 nucleotides are TGCGCCAGCAGCTTGGCCAACTCTATTCAAGAGACCCAGTACTTC. This sequence encodes CASSLANSIQETQYF.

V is TRBV4-1 and J is TRBJ2-1; maybe TRBD1 (5 bases). Trimming took off 2 bases at V and 0 bases at J, with 8 bases between the two ends. The CDR3 totals 15 residues. CDR1 is MGHRA and CDR2 is YSYEKL in the germline V gene. The CDR3 loop reads CASSQRGSSYNEQFF. In nucleotides, the CDR3 is TGCGCCAGCAGCCAAAGGGGCAGCTCCTACAATGAGCAGTTCTTC.

This clonotype was counted between two and nine times. CDR3 in DNA: TGTGCCAGCAGTCCTCAGGGACTAGGATCCTACAATGAGCAGTTCTTC. Its protein is CASSPQGLGSYNEQFF. The chain joins TRBV27 to TRBJ2-1; 8 bases agree with TRBD2. Losses at the gene ends were 5 bases for V and 1 base for J; bases not matched to a gene: 7. The CDR3 has 16 residues. Germline-derived CDR1 and CDR2 are MNHEY and SMNVEV (reference sequence).

This clonotype appeared a few times. V is TRBV7-9 and J is TRBJ2-3; 8 bases match TRBD2. Per the germline V gene, CDR1 is SEHNR and CDR2 is FQNEAQ (reference sequence). This CDR3 contains 15 residues. Trimming took 4 bases from V and 0 from J; bases not matched to a gene: 3. The CDR3 spells CASSSLAGSTDTQYF. The CDR3 nucleotides are TGTGCCAGCAGCTCTTTAGCGGGAAGCACAGATACGCAGTATTTT.

This chain links TRBV28 with TRBJ2-5; maybe TRBD1 (5 bases). V lost 5 bases, J lost 4 bases, and 20 bases lay in between. Germline V lookup: CDR1 MDHEN, CDR2 SYDVKM. The CDR3 has 16 residues. The CDR3 sequence is CASSPAGHPLGETQYF. CDR3 nucleotides: TGTGCCAGCAGTCCAGCAGGACACCCGTTGGGAGAGACCCAGTACTTC.

The chain is built from TRBV13 and TRBJ1-2; the match to TRBD1 covers 10 bases. The CDR3 extends over 15 amino acids. Germline values: CDR1 PRHDT, CDR2 FYEKMQ (reference sequence). The J segment lost 6 bases and the V segment lost 6 bases, leaving 10 bases of the junction unmatched. CDR3 residues: CASRQPGQGIDGYTF. As DNA, the CDR3 is TGTGCCAGCAGACAACCGGGACAGGGGATCGATGGCTACACCTTC.

This clonotype was detected only a few times. The V and J genes are TRBV15 and TRBJ2-1; D is unclear. The V gene's germline CDR1 is LNHNV and CDR2 YYDKDF (reference sequence). V lost 1 base to trimming and J lost 0 bases, with 10 bases between them. CDR3 length: 16 amino acids. The CDR3: CATSRGSRSSYNEQFF. The CDR3 coding sequence is TGTGCCACCAGCAGAGGAAGTCGGAGCTCCTACAATGAGCAGTTCTTC.

This clonotype was detected many times. The V and J genes are TRBV5-1 and TRBJ1-2, with a possible D match to TRBD1 (6 bases). The V gene lost 0 bases and the J gene lost 0 bases, with 6 bases spanning the gap. The CDR3 is 14 residues long. CDR1 and CDR2 (germline): SGHRS, YFSETQ. The CDR3 bases are TGCGCCAGCAGCTTGGGGACAGCTAACTATGGCTACACCTTC. Its protein is CASSLGTANYGYTF.

This clonotype was seen repeatedly, ten times or more. The chain combines TRBV27 with TRBJ1-1; D is possibly TRBD1 (6 bases). The germline V gene has CDR1 MNHEY and CDR2 SMNVEV (reference sequence). There are 14 residues in the CDR3. The V end lost 3 bases, the J end lost 0 bases, and 8 bases lay between the germline ends. The CDR3 sequence is CASSFGGLNTEAFF. The CDR3 DNA reads as TGTGCCAGCAGTTTCGGGGGGCTGAACACTGAAGCTTTCTTT.

The genes are TRBV10-3 and TRBJ2-3; no definite D call. The CDR3 totals 13 residues. The germline CDR1 and CDR2 sequences are ENHRY and SYGVKD. V was shortened by 3 bases and J by 2 bases, with 6 bases between the two germline ends. In nucleotides, the CDR3 is TGTGCCATCAGTGAATGGTACACAGATACGCAGTATTTT. Residues: CAISEWYTDTQYF.

This clonotype has more than one count but fewer than ten. The chain has TRBV27 and TRBJ2-1; perhaps TRBD2 as D (6 bases). This CDR3 comprises 15 residues. V gave up 1 base and J gave up 8 bases, with 15 bases separating them. Germline CDR1 MNHEY, CDR2 SMNVEV (reference sequence). The CDR3 loop is CASSLWAPSSDEQFF. In DNA form, the CDR3 reads TGTGCCAGCAGTTTATGGGCTCCCTCTAGCGATGAGCAGTTCTTC.

The rearrangement links TRBV29-1 to TRBJ2-5; D is perhaps TRBD2 (5 bases). Germline V lookup: CDR1 SQVTM, CDR2 ANQGSEA. Deletions cut 6 bases from V and 2 bases from J, with 19 bases between. The CDR3 is 15 amino acids. The CDR3 DNA reads as TGCAGCGTCGGACTCTATTCACCGGGGCAAGAGACCCAGTACTTC. It yields the protein CSVGLYSPGQETQYF. Full variable domain (rest looked up from reference TRBV29-1 and TRBJ2-5): SAVISQKPSRDICQRGTSLTIQCQVDSQVTMMFWYRQQPGQSLTLIATANQGSEATYESGFVIDKFPISRPNLTFSTLTVSNMSPEDSSIYLCSVGLYSPGQETQYFGPGTRLLVL.

The chain recombines TRBV29-1 with TRBJ2-5; TRBD1 matches 10 bases. The germline CDR1 and CDR2 sequences are SQVTM and ANQGSEA. CDR3 length equals 13 residues. V trimming: 6 bases; J trimming: 5 bases; junction bases outside the gene matches: 6. The CDR3 nucleotides are TGCAGCGTGGGGACAGGGGATGATGAGACCCAGTACTTC. Translation: CSVGTGDDETQYF. The full variable domain, with the rest looked up from reference TRBV29-1 and TRBJ2-5, is SAVISQKPSRDICQRGTSLTIQCQVDSQVTMMFWYRQQPGQSLTLIATANQGSEATYESGFVIDKFPISRPNLTFSTLTVSNMSPEDSSIYLCSVGTGDDETQYFGPGTRLLVL.

The chain is built from TRBV12-3 or TRBV12-4 and TRBJ2-3; D might be TRBD2 (5 bases). This CDR3 spans 14 amino acids. Trimming shortened V by 1 base and J by 6 bases, and 11 bases separated the two germline ends. Here the CDR3 reads CASSLERASDTQYF. Here the CDR3 DNA reads TGTGCCAGCAGTTTAGAGAGGGCCTCCGATACGCAGTATTTT.

The CDR3 DNA sequence: TGTGCCAGCAGCGTAGACGGTCAGGGCCCGGAGACCCAGTACTTC. This translates into CASSVDGQGPETQYF. The chain carries TRBV9 and TRBJ2-5, with D possibly matching TRBD1 (5 bases). Germline CDR1 is SGDLS and CDR2 is YYNGEE. V was shortened by 0 bases and J by 5 bases, with 14 bases between the two germline ends. The CDR3 contains 15 residues.

This clonotype was found a few times. The chain uses TRBV29-1 and TRBJ1-1; D is uncertain. The CDR3 contains 12 residues. Trimming left V 1 base short and J 2 bases short, with 5 bases between. Germline CDR1 reads SQVTM; CDR2 reads ANQGSEA. The CDR3 spells CSVEAVNTEAFF. CDR3 nucleotide sequence: TGCAGCGTTGAAGCGGTTAACACTGAAGCTTTCTTT.

The chain uses TRBV20-1 and TRBJ2-2; 8 nucleotides agree with TRBD1. The V and J ends lost 4 bases and 4 bases, in that order; junction bases with no gene match: 5. The germline gives CDR1 DFQATT, CDR2 SNEGSKA (reference sequence). The CDR3 covers 14 residues. The chain's CDR3 is CSATWTGITGELFF. The DNA of the CDR3 is TGCAGTGCTACGTGGACAGGGATCACCGGGGAGCTGTTTTTT.

The chain combines TRBV7-3 with TRBJ2-2; D gene ambiguous. V lost 1 base and J 0 bases, leaving 18 bases between the germline ends. The CDR3 contains 19 residues. CDR1 is SGHTA and CDR2 is FQGTGA in the germline V gene. The CDR3 DNA reads TGTGCCAGCAGCTTAATATCAGGCAACGTGTCCCCGAACACCGGGGAGCTGTTTTTT. Its protein is CASSLISGNVSPNTGELFF.

This clonotype was seen a single time. The rearrangement joins TRBV12-3 or TRBV12-4 to TRBJ2-2; 9 bases align to TRBD1. The CDR3 length is 16 residues. The V and J ends lost 7 bases and 0 bases, in that order; junction bases with no gene match: 6. The CDR3 DNA reads TGTGCCAGCACCTTGACAGGGGGAACGAACACCGGGGAGCTGTTTTTT. Translating it yields CASTLTGGTNTGELFF.

This clonotype has a count of ten or more. The genes are TRBV5-1 and TRBJ1-1; 7 bases are a match to TRBD1. This CDR3 has 14 amino acids. With 4 bases clipped from V and 1 base from J, the junction kept 4 bases outside the gene matches. The germline gives CDR1 SGHRS, CDR2 YFSETQ. CDR3 region: CASSEGAPNTEAFF. CDR3 coding DNA: TGCGCCAGCAGCGAGGGGGCACCGAACACTGAAGCTTTCTTT.

The chain recombines TRBV3-1 with TRBJ1-1; D is unresolved. Germline V gene sequence: CDR1 LGHDT, CDR2 YNNKEL (reference sequence). The CDR3 consists of 13 residues. Trimming stripped 1 base from V and 6 bases from J, with 9 bases between. CDR3 nucleotide sequence: TGTGCCAGCAGCCAAGGGCGGCGAGCTGAAGCTTTCTTT. Its protein is CASSQGRRAEAFF.

The genes are TRBV18 and TRBJ2-7; D remains ambiguous. V lost 2 bases and J lost 2, with 13 bases in between. The CDR3 length is 15 residues. Germline loops: CDR1 KGHSH, CDR2 LQKENI. The CDR3 is CASSPMTPPTYEQYF. In nucleotides, the CDR3 is TGTGCCAGCTCACCAATGACGCCGCCTACCTACGAGCAGTACTTC.

Notes on this clonotype: Given a much more abundant clone one base away, this may be a read error. No DNA is shown, since the ends of the CDR3 on it are uncertain; the CDR3 is the one TCRdb lists. The chain combines TRBV12-3 or TRBV12-4 with TRBJ1-3. The CDR3 numbers 14 amino acids, ends counted. The CDR3 sequence: CASSLWASGNTLYF.

The V and J genes are TRBV2 and TRBJ1-5, with unresolved D. Germline loops: CDR1 SNHLY, CDR2 FYNNEI. V lost 4 bases and J lost 5, with 12 bases in between. CDR3 size: 14 residues. Written as DNA, the CDR3 is TGTGCCAGCAGTGTGTTCGGGTTGCATCAGCCCCAGCATTTT. It yields the protein CASSVFGLHQPQHF. Full variable domain (outside the CDR3, taken from reference TRBV2 and TRBJ1-5): EPEVTQTPSHQVTQMGQEVILRCVPISNHLYFYWYRQILGQKVEFLVSFYNNEISEKSEIFDDQFSVERPDGSNFTLKIRSTKLEDSAMYFCASSVFGLHQPQHFGDGTRLSIL.

In its sample, this clonotype was seen a few times. This sequence joins TRBV5-1 and TRBJ1-1; D remains unclear. The CDR3 spans 15 residues. Trimming removed 8 bases at V and 1 base at J, with 18 bases between. Germline V CDR1 and CDR2: SGHRS, YFSETQ. The CDR3 sequence: CASSRADSSNTEAFF. CDR3 DNA sequence: TGCGCCAGTAGCCGGGCGGACTCTTCGAACACTGAAGCTTTCTTT.

The chain couples TRBV10-3 to TRBJ2-2; 10 bases are shared with TRBD2. The germline V gene has CDR1 ENHRY and CDR2 SYGVKD. The CDR3 loop spans 12 amino acids. The V segment lost 8 bases and the J segment 10 bases; nucleotides outside the gene matches: 4. CDR3 DNA: TGTGCCATCGGCGGACTAGCGGAGGAGCTGTTTTTT. Protein sequence: CAIGGLAEELFF.